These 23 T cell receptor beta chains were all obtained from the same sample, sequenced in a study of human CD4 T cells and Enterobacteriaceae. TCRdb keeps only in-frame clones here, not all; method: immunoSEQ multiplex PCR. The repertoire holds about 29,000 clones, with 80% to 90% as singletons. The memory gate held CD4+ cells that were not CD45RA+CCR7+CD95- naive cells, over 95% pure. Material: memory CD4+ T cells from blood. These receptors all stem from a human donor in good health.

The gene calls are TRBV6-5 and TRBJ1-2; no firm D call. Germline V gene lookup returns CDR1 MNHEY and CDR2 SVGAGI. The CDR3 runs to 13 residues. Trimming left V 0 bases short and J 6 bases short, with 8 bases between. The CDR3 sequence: CASSYSPRNGYTF. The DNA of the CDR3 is TGTGCCAGCAGTTACTCCCCCCGGAATGGCTACACCTTC.

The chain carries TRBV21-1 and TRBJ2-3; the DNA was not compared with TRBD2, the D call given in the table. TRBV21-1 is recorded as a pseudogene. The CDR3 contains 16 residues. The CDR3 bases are TGTGCCAGCAGCACTTTAGCGGGGGCCGCCCGAGATACGCAGTATTTT. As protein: CASSTLAGAARDTQYF.

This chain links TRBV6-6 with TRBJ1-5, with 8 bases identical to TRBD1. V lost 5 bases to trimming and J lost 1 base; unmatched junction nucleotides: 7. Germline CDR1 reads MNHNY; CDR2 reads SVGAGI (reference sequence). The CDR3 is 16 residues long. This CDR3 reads CASSPGQGRSNQPQHF. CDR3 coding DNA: TGTGCCAGCAGTCCCGGACAGGGTAGAAGCAATCAGCCCCAGCATTTT.

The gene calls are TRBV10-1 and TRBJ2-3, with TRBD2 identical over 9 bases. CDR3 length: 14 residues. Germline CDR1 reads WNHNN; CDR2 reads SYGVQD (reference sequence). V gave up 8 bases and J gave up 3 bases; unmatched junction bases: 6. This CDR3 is CASVPGLATDTQYF. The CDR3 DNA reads TGCGCCAGCGTTCCGGGACTAGCTACAGATACGCAGTATTTT.

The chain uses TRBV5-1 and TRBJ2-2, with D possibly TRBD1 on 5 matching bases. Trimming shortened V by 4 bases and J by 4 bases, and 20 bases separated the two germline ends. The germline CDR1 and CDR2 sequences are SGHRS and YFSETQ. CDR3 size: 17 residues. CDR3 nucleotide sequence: TGCGCCAGCAGCGCCCTGGGGTCAGGGTCGGTCACCGGGGAGCTGTTTTTT. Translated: CASSALGSGSVTGELFF.

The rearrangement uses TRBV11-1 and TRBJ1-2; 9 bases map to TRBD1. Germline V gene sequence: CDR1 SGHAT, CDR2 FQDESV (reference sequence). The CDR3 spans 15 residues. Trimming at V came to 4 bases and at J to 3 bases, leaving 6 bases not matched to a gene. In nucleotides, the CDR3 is TGTGCCAGCAGCTCCGTCCGACAGGGGGACTATGGCTACACCTTC. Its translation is CASSSVRQGDYGYTF.

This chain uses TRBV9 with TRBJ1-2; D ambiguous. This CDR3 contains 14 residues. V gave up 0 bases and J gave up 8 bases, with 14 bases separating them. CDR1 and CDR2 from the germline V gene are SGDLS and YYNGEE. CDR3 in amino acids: CASSVGAGQGGYTF. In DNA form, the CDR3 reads TGTGCCAGCAGCGTAGGGGCCGGGCAAGGCGGCTACACCTTC.

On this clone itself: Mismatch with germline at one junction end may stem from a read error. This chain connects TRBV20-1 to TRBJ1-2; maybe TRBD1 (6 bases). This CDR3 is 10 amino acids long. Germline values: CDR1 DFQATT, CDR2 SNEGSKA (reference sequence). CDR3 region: CSALGGAVFF. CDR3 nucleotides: TGCAGTGCTCTTGGGGGGGCCGTATTCTTC.

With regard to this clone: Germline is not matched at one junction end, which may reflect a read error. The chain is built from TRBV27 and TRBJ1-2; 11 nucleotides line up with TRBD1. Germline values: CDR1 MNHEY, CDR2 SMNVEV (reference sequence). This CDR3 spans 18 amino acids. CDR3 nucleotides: TGTGCCAGCAATTTAACCCCATCCGGACAGGGGGCTCTCTATGGCTACACCTTC. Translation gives CASNLTPSGQGALYGYTF.

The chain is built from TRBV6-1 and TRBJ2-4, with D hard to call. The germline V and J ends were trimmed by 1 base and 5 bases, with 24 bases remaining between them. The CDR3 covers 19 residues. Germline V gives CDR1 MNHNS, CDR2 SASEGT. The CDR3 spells CASSEGSFGRGIRENIQYF. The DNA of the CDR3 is TGTGCCAGCAGTGAAGGGTCCTTCGGACGAGGTATTCGGGAAAACATTCAGTACTTC.

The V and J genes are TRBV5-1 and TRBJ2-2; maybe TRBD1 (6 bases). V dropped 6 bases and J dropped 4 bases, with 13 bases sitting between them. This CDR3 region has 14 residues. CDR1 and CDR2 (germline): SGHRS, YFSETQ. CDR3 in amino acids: CASNTGTSTGELFF. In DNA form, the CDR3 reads TGCGCCAGCAACACCGGGACATCCACCGGGGAGCTGTTTTTT.

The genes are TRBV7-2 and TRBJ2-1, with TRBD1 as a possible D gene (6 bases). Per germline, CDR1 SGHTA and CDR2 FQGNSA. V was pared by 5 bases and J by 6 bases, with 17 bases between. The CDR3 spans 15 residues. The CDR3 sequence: CASSLEPGTPNEQFF. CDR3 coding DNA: TGTGCCAGCAGCCTTGAGCCTGGGACACCCAATGAGCAGTTCTTC.

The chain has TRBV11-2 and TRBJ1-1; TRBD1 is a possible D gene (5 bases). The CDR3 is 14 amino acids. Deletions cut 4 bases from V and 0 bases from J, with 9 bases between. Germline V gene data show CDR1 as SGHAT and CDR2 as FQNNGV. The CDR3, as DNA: TGTGCCAGCAGCTGGCAGGGTCTGAACACTGAAGCTTTCTTT. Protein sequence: CASSWQGLNTEAFF. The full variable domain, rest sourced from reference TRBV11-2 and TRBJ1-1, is EAGVAQSPRYKIIEKRQSVAFWCNPISGHATLYWYQQILGQGPKLLIQFQNNGVVDDSQLPKDRFSAERLKGVDSTLKIQPAKLEDSAVYLCASSWQGLNTEAFFGQGTRLTVV.

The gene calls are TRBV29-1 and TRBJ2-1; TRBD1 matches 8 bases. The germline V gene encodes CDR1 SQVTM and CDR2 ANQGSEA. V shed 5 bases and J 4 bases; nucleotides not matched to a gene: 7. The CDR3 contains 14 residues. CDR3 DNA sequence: TGCAGCGTTCTGACAGGGGCTGCGTACAATGAGCAGTTCTTC. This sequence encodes CSVLTGAAYNEQFF.

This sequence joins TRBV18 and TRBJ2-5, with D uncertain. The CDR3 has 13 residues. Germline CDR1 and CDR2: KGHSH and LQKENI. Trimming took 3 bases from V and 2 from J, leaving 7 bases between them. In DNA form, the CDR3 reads TGTGCCAGCTCACCGCCTAGTCAAGAGACCCAGTACTTC. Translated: CASSPPSQETQYF.

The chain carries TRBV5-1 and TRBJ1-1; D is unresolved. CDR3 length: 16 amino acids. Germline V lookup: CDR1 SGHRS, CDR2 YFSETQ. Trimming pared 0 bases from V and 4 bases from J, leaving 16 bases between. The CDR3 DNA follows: TGCGCCAGCAGCTTGGCCTCGGGTCAAACGGGCACTGAAGCTTTCTTT. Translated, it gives CASSLASGQTGTEAFF. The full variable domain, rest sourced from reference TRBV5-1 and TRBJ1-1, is KAGVTQTPRYLIKTRGQQVTLSCSPISGHRSVSWYQQTPGQGLQFLFEYFSETQRNKGNFPGRFSGRQFSNSRSEMNVSTLELGDSALYLCASSLASGQTGTEAFFGQGTRLTVV.

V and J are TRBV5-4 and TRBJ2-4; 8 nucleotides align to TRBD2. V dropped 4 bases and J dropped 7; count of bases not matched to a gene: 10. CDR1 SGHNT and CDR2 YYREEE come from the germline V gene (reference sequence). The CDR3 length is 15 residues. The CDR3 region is CASSRIGGGTNIQYF. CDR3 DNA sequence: TGTGCCAGCAGCCGAATCGGGGGGGGAACCAACATTCAGTACTTC.

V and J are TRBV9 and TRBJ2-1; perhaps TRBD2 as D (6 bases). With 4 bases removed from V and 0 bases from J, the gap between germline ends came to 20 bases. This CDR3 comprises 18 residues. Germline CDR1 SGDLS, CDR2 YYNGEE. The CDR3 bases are TGTGCCAGCAGCTTATCCCCTGGGGGGTCGGGCTCCTACAATGAGCAGTTCTTC. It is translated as CASSLSPGGSGSYNEQFF.

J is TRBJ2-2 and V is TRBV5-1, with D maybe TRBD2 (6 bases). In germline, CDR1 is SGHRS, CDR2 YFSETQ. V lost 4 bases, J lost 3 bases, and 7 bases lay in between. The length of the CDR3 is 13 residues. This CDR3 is CASSPGDTGELFF. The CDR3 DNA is TGCGCCAGCAGCCCGGGAGACACCGGGGAGCTGTTTTTT.

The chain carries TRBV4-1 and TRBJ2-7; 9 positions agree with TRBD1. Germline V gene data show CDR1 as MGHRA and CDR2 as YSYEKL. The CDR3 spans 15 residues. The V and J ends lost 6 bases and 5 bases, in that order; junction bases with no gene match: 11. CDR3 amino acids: CASRGGTGRYHEQYF. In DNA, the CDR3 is TGCGCCAGCAGGGGGGGGACAGGGCGGTACCACGAGCAGTACTTC.

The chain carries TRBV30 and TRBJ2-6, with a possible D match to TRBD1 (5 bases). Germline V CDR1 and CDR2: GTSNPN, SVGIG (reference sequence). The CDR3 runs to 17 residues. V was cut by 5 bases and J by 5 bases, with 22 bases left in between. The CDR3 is CAWGASVITSRANVLTF. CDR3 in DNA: TGTGCCTGGGGGGCAAGCGTTATAACAAGTCGGGCCAACGTCCTGACTTTC.

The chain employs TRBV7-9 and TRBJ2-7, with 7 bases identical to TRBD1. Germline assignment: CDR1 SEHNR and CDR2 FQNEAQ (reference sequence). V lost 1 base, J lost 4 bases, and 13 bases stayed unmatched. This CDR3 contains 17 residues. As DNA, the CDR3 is TGTGCCAGCAGCTTAGGAGGACAGGTGAACCCCACATACGAGCAGTACTTC. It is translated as CASSLGGQVNPTYEQYF.

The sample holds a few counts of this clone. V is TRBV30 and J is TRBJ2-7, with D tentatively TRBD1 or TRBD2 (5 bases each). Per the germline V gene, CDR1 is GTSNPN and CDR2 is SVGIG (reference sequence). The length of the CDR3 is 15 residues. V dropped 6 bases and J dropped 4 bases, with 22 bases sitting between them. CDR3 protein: CACKPVGQGVYEQYF. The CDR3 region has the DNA TGTGCCTGCAAACCCGTGGGTCAGGGAGTATACGAGCAGTACTTC.